This T cell receptor beta chain was sequenced for a study of blood T cell repertoires in COVID-19. In the source study's methods: Amplification of reference gene primers was used by the study to estimate nucleated cell counts. Libraries were prepared by immunoSEQ multiplex PCR; TCRdb keeps only in-frame clonotypes and omits some of them. The V and J calls and clone size were taken over from that table, and D and trimming were inferred from the DNA. The data contain 150,000 or so clones, roughly nine tenths of them singletons. In germline, CDR1 is KGHSH, CDR2 LQKENI. CDR3 length equals 14 residues. V shed 3 bases and J 2 bases; nucleotides not matched to a gene: 3.

The origin of this receptor is a woman between 40 and 55 years old with acute or convalescent COVID-19. The V call is TRBV18, the J call TRBJ2-7, with 8 bases fitting TRBD1. The specimen sequenced was peripheral blood. The CDR3 sequence: CASSPGQGTYEQYF. CDR3 bases: TGTGCCAGCTCACCTGGACAGGGAACCTACGAGCAGTACTTC.